The TCR beta chain under discussion was sequenced for a study of T cells after yellow fever vaccination. Overall study context: Libraries from low-cell-number fractions were prepared with the SMART-Seq v4 Ultra Low Input RNA kit. Notes on the study in general: The secondary response showed a weaker magnitude and a faster peak, day 5 versus 15. Among primary-vaccination clones, most reappeared after the booster, at about 95% for CD4 and roughly 90% for CD8.

In TCRdb, the 5' RACE reads were re-called with MiXCR into one record per CDR3 protein. The sample has 130,000 or so distinct CDR3 sequences; 15% are singletons. With 5 bases removed from V and 3 bases from J, the gap between germline ends came to 14 bases. The CDR3 sequence is 14 residues long. The germline V gene encodes CDR1 SGHDT and CDR2 YYEEEE. There are a few counts of this clonotype. The antigen is not known. The sample consisted of CD8+ T cells sorted from PBMCs, taken 5 days after the yellow fever booster vaccination. The chain joins TRBV5-6 to TRBJ1-1; D is possibly TRBD1 (6 bases). The clonotype originates from a man between 18 and 35 years old who received the YFV17D yellow fever vaccine. The CDR3 DNA is TGTGCCAGCAGATTTTGGGGGGGCCACACTGAAGCTTTCTTT. This translates into CASRFWGGHTEAFF.